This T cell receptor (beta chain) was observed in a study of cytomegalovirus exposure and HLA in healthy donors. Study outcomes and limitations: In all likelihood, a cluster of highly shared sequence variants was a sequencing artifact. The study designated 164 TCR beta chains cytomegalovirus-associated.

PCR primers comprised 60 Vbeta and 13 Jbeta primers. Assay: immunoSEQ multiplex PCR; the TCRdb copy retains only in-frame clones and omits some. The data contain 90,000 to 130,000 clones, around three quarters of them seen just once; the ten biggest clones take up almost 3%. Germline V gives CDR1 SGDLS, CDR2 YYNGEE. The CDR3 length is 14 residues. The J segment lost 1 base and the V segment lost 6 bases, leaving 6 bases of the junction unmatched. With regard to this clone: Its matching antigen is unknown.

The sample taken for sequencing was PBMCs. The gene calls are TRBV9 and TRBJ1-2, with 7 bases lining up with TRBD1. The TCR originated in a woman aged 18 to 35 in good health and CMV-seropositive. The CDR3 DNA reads TGTGCCAGCACCTCAGGGGGTAATAACTATGGCTACACCTTC. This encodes CASTSGGNNYGYTF.